This T cell receptor (beta chain) was recovered during a study of response to subunit inactivated influenza vaccine. From the RT-PCR reads, TCRdb called clonotypes with MiXCR, one entry per CDR3 protein. The repertoire has 450,000 to 700,000 distinct CDR3 sequences, approximately 15% of them found once; the top ten carry 11%. This clonotype was detected only a few times. The V and J ends lost 11 bases and 3 bases respectively, with 16 bases between them. This CDR3 region has 13 residues. Germline CDR1 and CDR2: SGHTA and FQGNSA. This TCR came from a man aged 50-59 years who received an inactivated influenza vaccine. The chain has TRBV7-2 and TRBJ1-2, with TRBD1 as a possible D gene (5 bases). The sample was PBMCs from blood, taken 11 to 12 days after vaccination. The CDR3 bases are TGTGCCTCTGGCCTGCAGGGCCACTATGGCTACACCTTC. Translation: CASGLQGHYGYTF.